The present T cell receptor (beta chain) was sequenced within a study of T cell changes during pregnancy in multiple sclerosis. This clone appeared once. V gave up 3 bases and J gave up 3 bases; unmatched junction bases: 14. CDR1 and CDR2 from the germline V gene are LGHNA and YNFKEQ. The CDR3 consists of 18 residues. Clones were read by immunoSEQ multiplex PCR, and TCRdb kept only the in-frame ones, dropping some. The data contain approximately 66,000 clones, roughly 92% of them singletons. This chain links TRBV4-2 with TRBJ1-5, with 7 bases that match TRBD1. The clonotype originates from a female donor in good health, enrolled as a control in a pregnancy study. The sample here was peripheral blood, taken in the third trimester of pregnancy. CDR3 loop: CASSHPPRGQSFNQPQHF. CDR3 sequence (DNA): TGTGCCAGCAGCCATCCCCCACGGGGACAGAGCTTCAATCAGCCCCAGCATTTT.